Here is one TCR beta chain with its context. Germline values: CDR1 MDHEN, CDR2 SYDVKM. CDR3 length: 18 residues. With 1 base clipped from V and 5 bases from J, the junction kept 13 bases outside the gene matches. The source of the sample is a study of shared clonotypes between healthy human individuals. Clones were sequenced by immunoSEQ multiplex PCR, and TCRdb holds only the in-frame ones, with some missing. The data contain some 580,000 clones, roughly 97% of them singletons. The receptor comes from a woman in her 30s in good health. This sequence joins TRBV28 and TRBJ1-3, with 8 nucleotides matching TRBD1. The sequenced material came from naive CD4+ T cells sorted from blood. Subset given: CD45RA+ positively selected. CDR3 sequence reads: CASSLSSHKTGARNTIYF. The CDR3 nucleotides are TGTGCCAGCAGTTTATCGAGCCACAAGACAGGGGCAAGAAACACCATATATTTT.